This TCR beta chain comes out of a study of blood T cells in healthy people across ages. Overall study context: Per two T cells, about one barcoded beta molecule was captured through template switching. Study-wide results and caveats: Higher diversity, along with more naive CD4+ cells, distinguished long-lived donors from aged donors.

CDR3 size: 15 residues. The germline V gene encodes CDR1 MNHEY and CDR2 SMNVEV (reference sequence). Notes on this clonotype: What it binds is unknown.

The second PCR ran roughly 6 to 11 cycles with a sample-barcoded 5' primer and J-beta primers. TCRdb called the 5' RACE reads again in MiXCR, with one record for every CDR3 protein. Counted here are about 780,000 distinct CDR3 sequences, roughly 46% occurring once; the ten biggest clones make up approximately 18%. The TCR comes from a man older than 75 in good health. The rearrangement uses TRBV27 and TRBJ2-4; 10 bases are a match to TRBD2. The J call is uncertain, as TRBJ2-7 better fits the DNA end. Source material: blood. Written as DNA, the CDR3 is TGTGCCAGCAGTTTATTTGGGACTAGCGCTTACGAGCAGTACTTC. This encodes CASSLFGTSAYEQYF.